This passage covers 20 T cell receptor beta chains from one sample sequenced in a study of beta chain features in type 1 diabetes. Expressed TCRB transcripts were sequenced because the entire RNA isolate underwent reverse transcription. Assay used: immunoSEQ multiplex PCR; TCRdb lists only in-frame clones, some missing. The table records fewer than 300,000 clones, over 20% of them present only once. These receptors have no known antigen. Study results and caveats: Moderately but significantly shorter TCRB CDR3s were found in Type 1 diabetes patients in all four CD4+ subsets.

Sequenced sample: naive CD4+ T cells from blood. Every receptor here comes from a woman aged 40 to 50 with type 1 diabetes.

This clone was found a few times. This rearrangement joins TRBV23-1 to TRBJ2-1; D may be TRBD2 (6 bases). TRBV23-1 is marked as an open reading frame, function uncertain. The CDR3 consists of 14 residues. V lost 5 bases to trimming and J lost 7 bases, with 15 bases between them. CDR3 nucleotide sequence: TGCGCCAGCAGTAAAAACTACGGGACTAATGAGCAGTTCTTC. Encoded protein: CASSKNYGTNEQFF.

The chain combines TRBV19 with TRBJ2-1, with D perhaps TRBD1 (5 bases). Trimming cost V 2 bases and J 2 bases, with 10 bases left between them. The CDR3 has 15 amino acids. Germline assignment: CDR1 LNHDA and CDR2 SQIVND (reference sequence). The DNA of the CDR3 is TGTGCCAGTAGTATATCAGGGCAGGCCTACAATGAGCAGTTCTTC. It translates to CASSISGQAYNEQFF.

J is TRBJ1-1 and V is TRBV5-1, with D unclear. The CDR3 has 14 amino acids. Germline assignment: CDR1 SGHRS and CDR2 YFSETQ. V lost 0 bases, J lost 4 bases, and 10 bases lay in between. The CDR3 loop is CASSLESRRTEAFF. The CDR3 DNA reads TGCGCCAGCAGCTTGGAGTCGCGTCGCACTGAAGCTTTCTTT.

The chain combines TRBV7-8 with TRBJ1-1; D is undetermined. The CDR3 totals 14 residues. Deletions cut 0 bases from V and 5 bases from J, with 10 bases between. Germline CDR1 SGHVS, CDR2 FQNEAQ. The CDR3 region has the DNA TGTGCCAGCAGCTTAGCCAGGCGGGGAACTGAAGCTTTCTTT. Amino acids: CASSLARRGTEAFF.

The sample holds a few counts of this clone. The rearrangement uses TRBV6-1 and TRBJ1-1; D remains unclear. Germline loops: CDR1 MNHNS, CDR2 SASEGT. This CDR3 contains 13 residues. V was pared by 2 bases and J by 8 bases, with 12 bases between. The CDR3 is CASSELAYPEAFF. DNA of the CDR3: TGTGCCAGCAGTGAACTCGCCTACCCAGAAGCTTTCTTT.

The chain employs TRBV29-1 and TRBJ2-1; 11 bases line up with TRBD1. The length of the CDR3 is 15 residues. Germline loops: CDR1 SQVTM, CDR2 ANQGSEA. V lost 6 bases, J lost 4 bases, and 8 bases stayed unmatched. The CDR3 bases are TGCAGCGTCGCAAGAGGGACAGGGGGATACAATGAGCAGTTCTTC. It encodes CSVARGTGGYNEQFF.

This clone was seen a handful of times. The chain uses TRBV7-9 and TRBJ2-1; 12 nucleotides align to TRBD2. Germline V CDR1 and CDR2: SEHNR, FQNEAQ (reference sequence). The CDR3 extends over 18 amino acids. V lost 5 bases and J lost 6; bases outside the gene matches: 14. CDR3 amino acids: CASSLGPPLAGGPNEQFF. CDR3 nucleotide sequence: TGTGCCAGCAGCCTTGGTCCCCCTCTAGCGGGAGGGCCCAATGAGCAGTTCTTC.

The rearrangement joins TRBV18 to TRBJ2-7, with D maybe TRBD1 (5 bases). The CDR3 has 14 residues. Germline CDR1 reads KGHSH; CDR2 reads LQKENI. Trimming shortened V by 6 bases and J by 1 base, and 13 bases separated the two germline ends. Here the CDR3 reads CASSRPTDSYEQYF. The CDR3, as DNA: TGTGCCAGCTCGCGACCGACAGATTCCTACGAGCAGTACTTC.

In its sample, this clone was seen a few times. The rearrangement joins TRBV4-3 to TRBJ1-2; 9 nucleotides align to TRBD1. The germline V gene has CDR1 LGHNA and CDR2 YSLEER. V gave up 0 bases and J gave up 8 bases; unmatched junction bases: 4. The CDR3 covers 14 residues. The CDR3 loop is CASSQDAGTGGYTF. As DNA, the CDR3 is TGCGCCAGCAGCCAAGATGCCGGGACAGGGGGCTACACCTTC.

The V gene is TRBV28, the J gene TRBJ1-1, with 11 bases that match TRBD1. The germline CDR1 and CDR2 sequences are MDHEN and SYDVKM. Losses at the gene ends were 6 bases for V and 8 bases for J; bases not matched to a gene: 11. There are 15 residues in the CDR3. The CDR3 spells CASRPARDRGLEAFF. Here the CDR3 DNA reads TGTGCCAGCAGACCCGCCCGGGACAGGGGGTTAGAAGCTTTCTTT. Drawing the rest from reference TRBV28 and TRBJ1-1, the complete variable domain is DVKVTQSSRYLVKRTGEKVFLECVQDMDHENMFWYRQDPGLGLRLIYFSYDVKMKEKGDIPEGYSVSREKKERFSLILESASTNQTSMYLCASRPARDRGLEAFFGQGTRLTVV.

The V and J genes are TRBV5-4 and TRBJ2-5; 7 bases fit TRBD1. This CDR3 is 16 amino acids long. Trimming removed 0 bases from V and 5 bases from J; junction bases left unmatched: 10. Germline V CDR1 and CDR2: SGHNT, YYREEE (reference sequence). The CDR3 reads CASSLGTGTAGETQYF. The CDR3 bases are TGTGCCAGCAGCTTGGGCACCGGGACAGCCGGGGAGACCCAGTACTTC.

The chain links TRBV10-3 to TRBJ1-1; D ambiguous. The CDR3 runs 13 residues. The germline V gene has CDR1 ENHRY and CDR2 SYGVKD. The V end was cut by 4 bases, the J end by 2 bases, with 8 bases between. The CDR3 loop is CAISGLANTEAFF. The DNA for the CDR3 is TGTGCCATCAGTGGGTTGGCTAACACTGAAGCTTTCTTT.

The rearrangement links TRBV9 to TRBJ2-6; D is unresolved. This CDR3 has 14 amino acids. Trimming stripped 4 bases from V and 1 base from J, with 6 bases between. From germline, CDR1 is SGDLS and CDR2 YYNGEE. The CDR3 region has the DNA TGTGCCAGCAGCCAGATTTCTGGGGCCAACGTCCTGACTTTC. This gives the protein CASSQISGANVLTF.

This clone appeared a few times. The chain combines TRBV7-8 with TRBJ1-1; 9 bases agree with TRBD1. CDR1 and CDR2 from the germline V gene are SGHVS and FQNEAQ. The V and J ends lost 5 bases and 2 bases, in that order; junction bases with no gene match: 3. The CDR3 has 14 residues. The CDR3 loop reads CASSLTGGNTEAFF. The CDR3, as DNA: TGTGCCAGCAGCCTGACAGGGGGAAACACTGAAGCTTTCTTT.

The DNA of the CDR3 is TGTGCCACCCCCTTAACCCCGGGGAACACTGAAGCTTTCTTT. The encoded protein is CATPLTPGNTEAFF. The chain carries TRBV6-1 and TRBJ1-1; D gene unclear. CDR3 size: 14 residues. V was shortened by 10 bases and J by 1 base, with 16 bases between the two germline ends. Germline V CDR1 and CDR2: MNHNS, SASEGT.

This clone was seen more than once but under ten times. This sequence joins TRBV27 and TRBJ1-2, with D hard to call. From germline, CDR1 is MNHEY and CDR2 SMNVEV (reference sequence). V was cut by 2 bases and J by 2 bases, with 9 bases left in between. This CDR3 region has 14 residues. This chain's CDR3 is CASSLTPGNYGYTF. In DNA form, the CDR3 reads TGTGCCAGCAGTTTAACCCCGGGGAACTATGGCTACACCTTC.

V usage is TRBV7-2 and J usage is TRBJ2-1, with 11 nucleotides matching TRBD2. J was trimmed by 8 bases and V by 4 bases; bases with no gene match: 10. Germline CDR1 is SGHTA and CDR2 is FQGNSA. The CDR3 sequence is 16 residues long. This CDR3 reads CASSSFLAGGLDEQFF. The CDR3 coding sequence is TGTGCCAGCAGCTCATTTTTAGCGGGAGGGCTCGATGAGCAGTTCTTC.

The gene calls are TRBV11-1 and TRBJ2-1, with 10 nucleotides matching TRBD2. The V segment lost 2 bases and the J segment 6 bases; nucleotides outside the gene matches: 4. This CDR3 region has 15 residues. Per germline, CDR1 SGHAT and CDR2 FQDESV (reference sequence). The DNA for the CDR3 is TGTGCCAGCAGCTTAAACCTAGCGGGGGTCAATGAGCAGTTCTTC. It codes for CASSLNLAGVNEQFF.

This clone was picked up a small number of times. This rearrangement joins TRBV18 to TRBJ1-2; tentative D call: TRBD1 (5 bases). V was cut by 1 base and J by 5 bases, with 17 bases left in between. This CDR3 is built from 16 residues. Germline V gives CDR1 KGHSH, CDR2 LQKENI. The DNA for the CDR3 is TGTGCCAGCTCACCACTTGACAGAACCTTTGGGTATGGCTACACCTTC. It is translated as CASSPLDRTFGYGYTF.

In its sample, this clone was seen a few times. CDR3 amino acids: CASSNQQGLGYEQYF. In nucleotides, the CDR3 is TGCGCCAGCAGCAACCAACAGGGGCTTGGCTACGAGCAGTACTTC. This chain uses TRBV5-1 with TRBJ2-7, with 7 bases fitting TRBD1. Germline V gives CDR1 SGHRS, CDR2 YFSETQ. V gave up 4 bases and J gave up 3 bases; unmatched junction bases: 10. The CDR3 runs 15 residues.